What follows are 5 T cell receptor beta chains derived from one specimen sequenced in a study of Ad26.COV2.S vaccination and SARS-CoV-2 variants. The treatment here: roughly 20 received Ad26.COV2.S at low or high dose, single or two shots; 5 received placebo; per-sample allocation not given. All samples were drawn on day 63, counting from the first vaccine or placebo injection. The assay was immunoSEQ multiplex PCR, and TCRdb's table has in-frame clones only and misses some. The sample lists 410,000 or so clones, 90% occurring once. This specimen consisted of peripheral blood, obtained in a trial of Ad26.COV2.S vaccine versus placebo. These receptors came from a person between 18 and 60 years old who received the Ad26.COV2.S COVID-19 vaccine or a placebo.

Only one count was recorded for this clone. The rearrangement links TRBV6-5 to TRBJ1-1, with D unclear. V dropped 4 bases and J dropped 4 bases, with 13 bases sitting between them. Per germline, CDR1 MNHEY and CDR2 SVGAGI. There are 14 residues in the CDR3. CDR3 sequence (DNA): TGTGCCAGCAGTTCCGCGGCGGACGGCACTGAAGCTTTCTTT. It yields the protein CASSSAADGTEAFF.

This chain joins TRBV5-4 and TRBJ2-7, with TRBD2 identical over 8 bases. The CDR3 runs 15 residues. The germline V gene encodes CDR1 SGHNT and CDR2 YYREEE (reference sequence). With V trimmed by 0 bases and J by 8 bases, 10 bases remained unmatched. CDR3 loop: CASSLVGSGTYQQYF. The CDR3 nucleotides read TGTGCCAGCAGCTTGGTCGGTAGCGGGACCTATCAGCAGTACTTC.

The genes are TRBV7-9 and TRBJ2-7; 7 nucleotides match TRBD1. The CDR3 spans 15 residues. From germline, CDR1 is SEHNR and CDR2 FQNEAQ (reference sequence). V dropped 5 bases and J dropped 5; count of bases not matched to a gene: 12. CDR3 sequence reads: CASSPGTVRLHEQYF. CDR3 bases: TGTGCCAGCAGCCCAGGGACAGTGCGTCTACACGAGCAGTACTTC.

The rearrangement links TRBV5-5 to TRBJ2-1, with D unclear. Trimming stripped 2 bases from V and 5 bases from J, with 5 bases between. The CDR3 consists of 12 residues. The germline V gene encodes CDR1 SGHKS and CDR2 YYEKEE (reference sequence). The CDR3 bases are TGTGCCAGCAGCTTTATTAACAATGAGCAGTTCTTC. This translates into CASSFINNEQFF.

The CDR3 DNA sequence: TGTGCCAGTAGTATAGACGGGACTAGCCCCAATGAGCAGTTCTTC. Amino acid sequence: CASSIDGTSPNEQFF. The V call is TRBV19, the J call TRBJ2-1, with 9 bases matching TRBD2. CDR3 length: 15 residues. Germline CDR1 is LNHDA and CDR2 is SQIVND (reference sequence). Trimming took 0 bases from V and 6 from J; bases not matched to a gene: 3.